This TCR beta chain was sequenced for a study of blood T cell repertoires in COVID-19. Turning to the study itself: In each case, the material was cDNA or gDNA derived from T cells, B-cell-depleted T cells, or PBMCs.

This clone was detected only once. The V end was cut by 0 bases, the J end by 7 bases, with 9 bases between. CDR1 is ENHRY and CDR2 is SYGVKD in the germline V gene. The CDR3 spans 13 residues. As processed by the authors: Reference gene primer amplification gave nucleated cell count estimates. Profiled with immunoSEQ multiplex PCR; TCRdb holds only in-frame clones, not every one. The V and J calls and clone size were taken over from that table, and D and trimming were inferred from the DNA. This repertoire shows about 200,000 clones, around four fifths found once; its top ten account for 0.95%. Specimen: peripheral blood. The V gene is TRBV10-3, the J gene TRBJ1-1; D unresolved. This TCR was sampled from a man between 60 and 75 years old with COVID-19, enrolled during active disease. CDR3 residues: CAISESRGGEAFF. The CDR3 region has the DNA TGTGCCATCAGTGAGTCGCGCGGCGGTGAAGCTTTCTTT.